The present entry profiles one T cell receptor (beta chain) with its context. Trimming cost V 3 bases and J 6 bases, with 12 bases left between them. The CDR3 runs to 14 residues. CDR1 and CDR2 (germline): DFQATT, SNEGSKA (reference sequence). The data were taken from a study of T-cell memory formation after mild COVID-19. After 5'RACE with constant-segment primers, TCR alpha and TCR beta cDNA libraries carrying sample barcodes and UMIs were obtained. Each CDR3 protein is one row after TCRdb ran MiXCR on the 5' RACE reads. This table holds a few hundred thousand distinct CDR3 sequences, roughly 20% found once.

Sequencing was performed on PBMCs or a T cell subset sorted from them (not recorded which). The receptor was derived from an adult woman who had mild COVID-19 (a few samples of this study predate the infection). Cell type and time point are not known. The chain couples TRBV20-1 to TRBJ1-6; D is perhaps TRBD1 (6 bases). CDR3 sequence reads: CSARRGAPNSPLHF. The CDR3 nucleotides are TGCAGTGCTAGGAGGGGGGCCCCTAATTCACCCCTCCACTTT.